This T cell receptor beta chain appears in the sequencing data of a study of blood T cell repertoires in COVID-19. Trimming left V 0 bases short and J 6 bases short, with 12 bases between. Germline CDR1 LGHDT, CDR2 YNNKEL (reference sequence). The CDR3 runs to 14 residues. Method: immunoSEQ multiplex PCR; TCRdb's copy keeps in-frame clones and lacks some. The profile covers hundreds of thousands of clones, with 89% appearing a single time and 3.5% to 4.5% taken by the ten largest. The rearrangement uses TRBV3-1 (or the pseudogene TRBV3-2) and TRBJ2-7; D may be TRBD1 (5 bases). The TCR was taken from a woman aged 25 to 39 with acute COVID-19. The specimen was PBMCs or T cells enriched from blood (not recorded which). The CDR3 DNA sequence: TGTGCCAGCAGCCAAGACAAAAGGGGCAGCGAGCAGTACTTC. The encoded protein is CASSQDKRGSEQYF.